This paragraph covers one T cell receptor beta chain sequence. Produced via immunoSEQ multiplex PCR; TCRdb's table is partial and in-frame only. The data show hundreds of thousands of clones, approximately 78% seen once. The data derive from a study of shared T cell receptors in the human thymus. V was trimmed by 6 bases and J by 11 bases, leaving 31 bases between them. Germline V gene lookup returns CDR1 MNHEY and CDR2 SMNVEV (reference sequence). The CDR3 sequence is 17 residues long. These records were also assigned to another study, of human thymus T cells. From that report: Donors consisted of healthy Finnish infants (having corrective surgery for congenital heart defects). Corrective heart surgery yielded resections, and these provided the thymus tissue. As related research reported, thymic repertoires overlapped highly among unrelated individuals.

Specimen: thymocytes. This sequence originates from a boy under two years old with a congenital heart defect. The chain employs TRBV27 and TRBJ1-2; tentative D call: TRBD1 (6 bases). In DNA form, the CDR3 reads TGTGCCAGCAGCCACCTTCCCCTCAGCAACCTCCAACAGGGATACACCTTC. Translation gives CASSHLPLSNLQQGYTF.